The source of this T cell receptor beta chain is a study of T cell responses to AZD1222 COVID-19 vaccine. Between the trimmed V and J ends, which lost 4 bases and 9 bases, there was a span of 6 bases. This CDR3 is 10 amino acids long. Germline V gene sequence: CDR1 MNHEY, CDR2 SVGEGT. TCRdb's copy holds only in-frame clones and misses some; the assay was immunoSEQ multiplex PCR. The repertoire holds about 150,000 clones, with 92% as singletons. The J gene is TRBJ2-5, the V gene TRBV6-2 or TRBV6-3, with unresolved D. The clonotype originates from an adult in good health. Specimen: peripheral blood, collected on day 0 of AZD1222 vaccination. CDR3 protein: CASSSGAQYF. In DNA form, the CDR3 reads TGTGCCAGCAGTTCCGGTGCCCAGTACTTC.